The 7 T cell receptor beta chains in this list originate from one sample, sequenced in a study of blood T cells in healthy people across ages. Next came a second PCR, run for 7 to 11 cycles, which used a sample-barcoded 5' primer along with a J-beta primer mix. MiXCR, run by TCRdb on the 5' RACE reads, gives a single entry per CDR3 protein. The sample holds fewer than 2,000,000 distinct CDR3 sequences; roughly 32% are singletons and the top ten take around 11%. Sequencing input: blood. These receptors were taken from a woman aged 30 to 39 in good health.

This clonotype was counted a few times. The chain carries TRBV7-9 and TRBJ1-4; possible D gene TRBD1, 6 bases. Germline V CDR1 and CDR2: SEHNR, FQNEAQ (reference sequence). The V end lost 5 bases, the J end lost 8 bases, and 18 bases lay between the germline ends. The CDR3 consists of 15 residues. CDR3: CASSPGDKFQEKLFF. CDR3 DNA sequence: TGTGCCAGCAGCCCTGGGGACAAGTTCCAAGAAAAACTGTTTTTT.

The chain couples TRBV5-1 to TRBJ2-5; tentative D call: TRBD2 (6 bases). Trimming took off 1 base at V and 2 bases at J, with 21 bases between the two ends. The CDR3 has 18 residues. Germline V gives CDR1 SGHRS, CDR2 YFSETQ. This CDR3 reads CASSLKQAGWGVQETQYF. The CDR3 DNA sequence: TGCGCCAGCAGCTTGAAACAGGCCGGTTGGGGGGTACAAGAGACCCAGTACTTC.

The chain has TRBV4-2 and TRBJ1-4, with D uncertain. The V and J ends lost 6 bases and 3 bases respectively, with 17 bases between them. Germline CDR1 is LGHNA and CDR2 is YNFKEQ. The CDR3 extends over 16 amino acids. In nucleotides, the CDR3 is TGTGCCAGCAGACGAATCACGGGAGCGGCTAATGAAAAACTGTTTTTT. It codes for CASRRITGAANEKLFF.

The chain combines TRBV6-5 with TRBJ2-6, with TRBD1 identical over 8 bases. The CDR3 consists of 15 residues. Trimming took 5 bases from V and 4 from J; bases not matched to a gene: 4. The V gene's germline CDR1 is MNHEY and CDR2 SVGAGI. CDR3 amino acids: CASSRTGWGANVLTF. The CDR3 nucleotides read TGTGCCAGCAGTAGGACAGGGTGGGGGGCCAACGTCCTGACTTTC.

The rearrangement links TRBV28 to TRBJ2-4, with D tentatively TRBD2 (5 bases). Germline V gives CDR1 MDHEN, CDR2 SYDVKM. This CDR3 has 15 residues. The V and J ends lost 10 bases and 8 bases respectively, with 24 bases between them. DNA for the CDR3: TGTGCCACCCGGCGAGACTACCACTCTAGGGACATTCAGTACTTC. Translating gives CATRRDYHSRDIQYF.

The chain recombines TRBV28 with TRBJ2-1; no reliable D call. The CDR3 sequence is 13 residues long. Looked up from germline, CDR1 is MDHEN and CDR2 is SYDVKM. Trimming took 6 bases from V and 9 from J, leaving 15 bases between them. CDR3 coding DNA: TGTGCCAGCAGAGAACCCTTGGGTACTGAGCAGTTCTTC. Its protein is CASREPLGTEQFF.

This clonotype was observed a few times. One end of the junction is discordant with germline, which a read error may explain. The chain uses TRBV20-1 and TRBJ2-6; maybe TRBD1 (5 bases). The CDR3 sequence is 16 residues long. Germline V lookup: CDR1 DFQATT, CDR2 SNEGSKA (reference sequence). CDR3 region: CSASDSPNSGANVRTF. CDR3 sequence (DNA): TGCAGTGCTAGCGACAGCCCAAACTCTGGGGCCAACGTCCGGACTTTC.